A single T cell receptor (beta chain) is shown here with its context. The sample belongs to a study of blood T cell repertoires in COVID-19. Study in general: The United States, Italy and Spain supplied acute and convalescent COVID-19 samples. PBMCs, B-cell-depleted T cells, or T cells provided the cDNA or gDNA that made up the material.

Cohort allocation depended upon clinical history that participants reported. Germline CDR1 reads MNHEY; CDR2 reads SMNVEV (reference sequence). The J segment lost 8 bases and the V segment lost 5 bases, leaving 4 bases of the junction unmatched. The CDR3 contains 13 residues. Per the study methods: Researchers report that nucleated cell counts were estimated from reference gene primer amplification. Sequencing was performed with immunoSEQ multiplex PCR; in TCRdb, only in-frame clones are kept and a portion is missing. D and trimming were read from the DNA, whereas the V and J calls and clone size are those reported in that table. The data contain over 150,000 clones, around 87% of them seen just once; the ten biggest clones take up 2% to 2.5%.

The receptor's source is a woman in her 30s who had recovered from COVID-19. This chain joins TRBV27 and TRBJ1-4; 8 bases are shared with TRBD1. Sequenced: PBMCs or T cells enriched from blood (not recorded which). CDR3 DNA sequence: TGTGCCAGCAGTCCGAGGACAGGGGAAAAACTGTTTTTT. Encoded protein: CASSPRTGEKLFF. Full variable domain (remainder filled in from reference TRBV27 and TRBJ1-4): EAQVTQNPRYLITVTGKKLTVTCSQNMNHEYMSWYRQDPGLGLRQIYYSMNVEVTDKGDVPEGYKVSRKEKRNFPLILESPSPNQTSLYFCASSPRTGEKLFFGSGTQLSVL.